The rows below give T cell receptor beta chains drawn from one sample of a study of T-cell reconstitution after alpha-beta-depleted transplantation in children. TCRdb reprocessed the PCR reads with MiXCR, giving one entry per CDR3 protein. Of some 200,000 distinct CDR3 sequences listed, about 7% are singletons. Sequencing used PBMCs, obtained before TCRalphabeta/CD19-depleted stem cell transplant. The receptors were gathered from a boy under 10 years old with acute lymphoblastic leukemia, due to receive a stem cell transplant. The CDR3 runs from the conserved cysteine through the conserved F or W. Fields, in order: clone size, J gene, D gene, V gene, CDR3 DNA, CDR3 protein. D genes are given only for firm matches. The size of a clone is reported for some rows only, either as once, few or many, or as a class for expanded clones.

>few|TRBJ2-3|TRBD1|TRBV5-1
TGCGCCAGCAGCTTGGGGGACAGGGGCACAGATACGCAGTATTTT
CASSLGDRGTDTQYF
>many|TRBJ2-1|NA|TRBV20-1
TGCAGTGCTAGGACTGGTCTGCTGAATGAGCAGTTCTTC
CSARTGLLNEQFF
>many|TRBJ2-3|TRBD2|TRBV7-2
TGTGCCAGCAGCTTATTCCTAGCGGGATCAGATACGCAGTATTTT
CASSLFLAGSDTQYF
>many|TRBJ1-2|NA|TRBV29-1
TGCAGCGTTGATGAGGGGAACTATGGCTACACCTTC
CSVDEGNYGYTF
>few|TRBJ2-5|NA|TRBV4-3
TGCGCCAGCAGCCCAGCCTCGGGAGAGACCCAGTACTTC
CASSPASGETQYF
>many|TRBJ2-1|TRBD2|TRBV7-2
TGTGCCAGCAGCCCGGGACTAGTGGGGTTTGCTGAGCAGTTCTTC
CASSPGLVGFAEQFF
>NA|TRBJ1-3|NA|TRBV20-1
TGCAGTGCTAGAGGACAGGTTTCAGGAAACACCATATATTTT
CSARGQVSGNTIYF
>few|TRBJ1-1|NA|TRBV28
TGTGCCAGCACCTGGGGGGGGATCATGAACACTGAAGCTTTCTTT
CASTWGGIMNTEAFF
>many|TRBJ2-2|NA|TRBV28
TGTGCCAGCAGTCCAAATGGGGGACCTTGGGACAACACCGGGGAGCTGTTTTTT
CASSPNGGPWDNTGELFF
>many|TRBJ2-2|NA|TRBV28
TGTGCCAGCAGTCGAACCGACACCGGGGAGCTGTTTTTT
CASSRTDTGELFF
>many|TRBJ2-4|NA|TRBV7-9
TGTGCCAGCAGCTCCCCCCCGCGGGGGCCAGGGGACATTCAGTACTTC
CASSSPPRGPGDIQYF
>many|TRBJ2-2|TRBD2|TRBV6-5
TGTGCCAGCAGTTACCAGAACCCGGGGGGCGGGGAGCTGTTTTTT
CASSYQNPGGGELFF
>many|TRBJ2-3|NA|TRBV12-3/TRBV12-4
TGTGCCAGCAGTTTAGGGGACAACCAAGATACGCAGTATTTT
CASSLGDNQDTQYF
>many|TRBJ1-1|TRBD1|TRBV6-5
TGTGCCAGCAGCCGCCACTCGACAGGGCGGACTGAAGCTTTCTTT
CASSRHSTGRTEAFF
>many|TRBJ2-1|TRBD2|TRBV11-2
TGTGCCAGCAGCTTAGGCGGGAGTAGGAATGAGCAGTTCTTC
CASSLGGSRNEQFF
>few|TRBJ2-1|TRBD1|TRBV5-1
TGCGCCAGCAGCTGGGGTGACAGGGCTTCCTACAATGAGCAGTTCTTC
CASSWGDRASYNEQFF
>many|TRBJ2-3|NA|TRBV3-1
TGTGCCAGCAGCCAAGATGAACAGGGTTGGGCCACAGATACGCAGTATTTT
CASSQDEQGWATDTQYF
>few|TRBJ2-7|TRBD1|TRBV5-6
TGTGCCAGCAGCTTCGGGACAGGGAGCGCGGAGCAGTACTTC
CASSFGTGSAEQYF
>many|TRBJ1-1|NA|TRBV28
TGTGCCAGCAGACAGGGCACTGCCCATTTT
CASRQGTAHF
>many|TRBJ2-3|NA|TRBV20-1
TGCAGTGCTAGAGTGACAGTTCCCACAGATACGCAGTATTTT
CSARVTVPTDTQYF
>many|TRBJ2-1|TRBD1|TRBV11-2
TGTGCCAGCAGCACGACAGGGGGCGGGAATGAGCAGTTCTTC
CASSTTGGGNEQFF
>many|TRBJ2-7|TRBD2|TRBV20-1
TGCAGTGCTAGAGAGCGGGAGTACGAGCAGTACTTC
CSAREREYEQYF
>NA|TRBJ2-5|TRBD2|TRBV7-2
TGTGCCAGCAGCTTTCTAGCGGGGGGGCCGAGTGTGGAGACCCAGTACTTC
CASSFLAGGPSVETQYF
>many|TRBJ2-1|NA|TRBV27
TGTGCCAGCAGTCCCCGGACTACCCTACATGAGCAGTTCTTC
CASSPRTTLHEQFF
>NA|TRBJ2-7|NA|TRBV7-9
TGTGCCAGCAGCCCGACCGCGGGAAGGGTCAGCTCCTACGAGCAGTACTTC
CASSPTAGRVSSYEQYF
>many|TRBJ1-1|NA|TRBV7-9
TGTGCCAGCAGCCAAAGGGAGCCGAACACTGAAGCTTTCTTT
CASSQREPNTEAFF
>many|TRBJ1-2|NA|TRBV5-1
TGCGCCAGCAGCTTGGAGGGGCGCGAGAATGGCTACACCTTC
CASSLEGRENGYTF
>many|TRBJ2-1|NA|TRBV6-4
TGTGCCAGCAGTCCCGACACCTCTAGAGGGAATGAGCAGTTCTTC
CASSPDTSRGNEQFF
>many|TRBJ2-4|NA|TRBV29-1
TGCAGCGCCGACCGGGACTACATTCAGTACTTC
CSADRDYIQYF
>many|TRBJ2-2|NA|TRBV27
TGTGCCAGCAGTTCATACACCGGGGAGCTGTTTTTT
CASSSYTGELFF
>many|TRBJ1-1|NA|TRBV6-5
TGTGCCAGCAATCTTTGGGCCGGCACTGAAGCTTTCTTT
CASNLWAGTEAFF
>few|TRBJ1-6|NA|TRBV20-1
TGCAGTGCTCCCCCCGGGACGGACAATTCACCCCTCCACTTT
CSAPPGTDNSPLHF
>many|TRBJ2-3|TRBD1|TRBV7-9
TGTGCCAGCAGCTTTGAGGGGGCCTCTAGCACAGATACGCAGTATTTT
CASSFEGASSTDTQYF
>few|TRBJ2-1|TRBD1|TRBV11-2
TGTGCCAGCAGCCAATATCCGGGACAGGGATACAATGAGCAGTTCTTC
CASSQYPGQGYNEQFF
>few|TRBJ2-7|NA|TRBV5-5
TGTGCCAGCAGCCGGGACCAATCGATCTACGAGCAGTACTTC
CASSRDQSIYEQYF
>few|TRBJ1-1|NA|TRBV5-5
TGTGCCAGCAGCTTGGCCTATGCGGGGCCGATCATGAACACTGAAGCTTTCTTT
CASSLAYAGPIMNTEAFF
>many|TRBJ1-1|TRBD1|TRBV29-1
TGCAGCGTTGAAAAGAGGGACAGGGGGGAGTTGGAAGCTTTCTTT
CSVEKRDRGELEAFF
>NA|TRBJ1-5|TRBD1|TRBV5-5
TGTGCCAGCAGCCCCGGACAGGATTATAGCAATCAGCCCCAGCATTTT
CASSPGQDYSNQPQHF
>many|TRBJ2-7|TRBD2|TRBV29-1
TGCAGCGTTGGGACTAGTAGGGCGCCTGGCGAGCAGTACTTC
CSVGTSRAPGEQYF
>many|TRBJ2-5|NA|TRBV12-3/TRBV12-4
TGTGCCAGCAGCCCGCTTATCCAAGAGACCCAGTACTTC
CASSPLIQETQYF
>few|TRBJ2-1|TRBD2|TRBV20-1
TGCAGTGCTCCCAAGGCACTAGCGGAGCAGTTCTTC
CSAPKALAEQFF
>NA|TRBJ2-1|NA|TRBV6-5
TGTGCCAGCAGTTTCTCCTCGGGGCAGGCTTCCTACAATGAGCAGTTCTTC
CASSFSSGQASYNEQFF
>NA|TRBJ2-2|NA|TRBV11-2
TGTGCCAGCAGGCGGACGAGGGGGGATGACACCGGGGAGCTGTTTTTT
CASRRTRGDDTGELFF
>few|TRBJ2-5|TRBD2|TRBV4-3
TGCGCCAGCGGACTGAAAACTAGCGGCCAAGAGACCCAGTACTTC
CASGLKTSGQETQYF
>many|TRBJ1-2|NA|TRBV29-1
TGCAGCGTTCCCAGGCCCAACTATGGCTACACCTTC
CSVPRPNYGYTF
>many|TRBJ2-3|TRBD2|TRBV27
TGTGCCAGCAATCCCGCTAGCGGAGGTACAGATACGCAGTATTTT
CASNPASGGTDTQYF
>many|TRBJ2-1|TRBD1|TRBV7-8
TGTGCCAGCAGCGGCTACCGGGACAGCTACAATGAGCAGTTCTTC
CASSGYRDSYNEQFF
>NA|TRBJ2-5|NA|TRBV7-9
TGTGCCAGCAGCTCCCCCCAGGGGGGGGAAGAGACCCAGTACTTC
CASSSPQGGEETQYF
>many|TRBJ2-7|NA|TRBV7-9
TGTGCCAGCAGCTTAGCAGGGGTTCCCTACGAGCAGTACTTC
CASSLAGVPYEQYF
>NA|TRBJ2-5|TRBD2|TRBV6-4
TGTGCCAGCAGTCCGACTAGCGGGGGGCACCAAGAGACCCAGTACTTC
CASSPTSGGHQETQYF
>NA|TRBJ2-3|NA|TRBV9
TGTGCCAGCAGCGCGGCGGAAAGTCTTACAGATACGCAGTATTTT
CASSAAESLTDTQYF
>few|TRBJ2-7|NA|TRBV2
TGTGCCAGCACCCCATCAGGGACCACCTACGAGCAGTACTTC
CASTPSGTTYEQYF
>many|TRBJ2-2|TRBD2|TRBV28
TGTGCCAGCAGTTGGGGGGGTCTCACCGGGGAGCTGTTTTTT
CASSWGGLTGELFF
>few|TRBJ2-7|NA|TRBV6-2/TRBV6-3
TGTGCCAGCAAGACTACTGAGTCCTACGAGCAGTACTTC
CASKTTESYEQYF
>many|TRBJ2-5|NA|TRBV4-3
TGCGCCAGCAGCCAAGCTGGGTCCAAGACCCAGTACTTC
CASSQAGSKTQYF
>many|TRBJ2-7|NA|TRBV5-1
TGCGCCAGCAGCGTGGAAACGGACTACGAGCAGTACTTC
CASSVETDYEQYF
>many|TRBJ1-3|TRBD1|TRBV15
TGTGCCACCAGCAGGACTGAACAGGGGGCAAACACCATATATTTT
CATSRTEQGANTIYF
>many|TRBJ2-5|NA|TRBV7-2
TGTGCCAGCAGAAGGACTTCCCTAGGTCGGGAGACCCAGTACTTC
CASRRTSLGRETQYF
>many|TRBJ2-7|NA|TRBV28
TGTGCCAGCAGTTTACGTTCCAGGGGCGGCGAGCAGTACTTC
CASSLRSRGGEQYF